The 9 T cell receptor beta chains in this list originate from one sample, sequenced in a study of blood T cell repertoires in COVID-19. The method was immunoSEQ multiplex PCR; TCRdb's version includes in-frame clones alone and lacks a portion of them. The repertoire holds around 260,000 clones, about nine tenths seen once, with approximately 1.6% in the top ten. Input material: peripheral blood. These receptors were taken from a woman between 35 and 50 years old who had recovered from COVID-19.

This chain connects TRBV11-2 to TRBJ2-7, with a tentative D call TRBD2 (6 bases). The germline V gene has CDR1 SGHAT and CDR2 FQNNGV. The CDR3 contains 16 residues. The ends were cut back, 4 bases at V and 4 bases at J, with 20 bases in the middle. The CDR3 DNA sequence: TGTGCCAGCAGCTCCCAAATGCAGGACGGGGGTTACGAGCAGTACTTC. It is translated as CASSSQMQDGGYEQYF.

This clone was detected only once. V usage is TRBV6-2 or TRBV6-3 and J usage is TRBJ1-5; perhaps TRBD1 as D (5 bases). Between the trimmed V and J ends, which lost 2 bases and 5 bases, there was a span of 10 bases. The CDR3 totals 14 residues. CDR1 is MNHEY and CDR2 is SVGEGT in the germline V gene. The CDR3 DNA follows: TGTGCCAGCAGTTACCCCGAAGGGGATCAGCCCCAGCATTTT. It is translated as CASSYPEGDQPQHF.

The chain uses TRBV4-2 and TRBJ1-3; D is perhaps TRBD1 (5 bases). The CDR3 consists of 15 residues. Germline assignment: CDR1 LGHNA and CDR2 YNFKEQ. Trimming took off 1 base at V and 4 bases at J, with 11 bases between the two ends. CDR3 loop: CASSQVGGEGNTIYF. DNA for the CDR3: TGTGCCAGCAGCCAAGTGGGAGGGGAAGGAAACACCATATATTTT.

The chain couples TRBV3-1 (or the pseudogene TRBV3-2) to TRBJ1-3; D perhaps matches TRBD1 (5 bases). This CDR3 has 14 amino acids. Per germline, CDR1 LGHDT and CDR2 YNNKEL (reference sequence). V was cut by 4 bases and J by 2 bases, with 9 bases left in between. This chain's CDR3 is CASSRRGTGNTIYF. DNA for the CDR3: TGTGCCAGCAGCCGAAGGGGAACTGGAAACACCATATATTTT.

In nucleotides, the CDR3 is TGTGCCAGCAGCCCTTCCCGGGACAGTGTCTATGGCTACACCTTC. Protein: CASSPSRDSVYGYTF. The genes are TRBV5-4 and TRBJ1-2; TRBD1 matches 7 bases. Germline lookup yields CDR1 SGHNT and CDR2 YYREEE (reference sequence). Trimming removed 4 bases from V and 4 bases from J; junction bases left unmatched: 10. CDR3 length: 15 amino acids.

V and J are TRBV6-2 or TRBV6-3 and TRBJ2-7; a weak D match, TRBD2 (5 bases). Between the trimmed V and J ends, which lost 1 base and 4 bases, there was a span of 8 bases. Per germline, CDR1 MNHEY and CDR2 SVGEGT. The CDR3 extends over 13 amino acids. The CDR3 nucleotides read TGTGCCAGCAGTTACTTCGGGGATTACGAGCAGTACTTC. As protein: CASSYFGDYEQYF.

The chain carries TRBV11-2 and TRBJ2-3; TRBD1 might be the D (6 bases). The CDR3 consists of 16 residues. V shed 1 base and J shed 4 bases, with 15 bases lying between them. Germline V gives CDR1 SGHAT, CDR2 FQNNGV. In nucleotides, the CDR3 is TGTGCCAGCAGCTTAGTTTGGGGGCGTTCTCCAGATACGCAGTATTTT. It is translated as CASSLVWGRSPDTQYF.

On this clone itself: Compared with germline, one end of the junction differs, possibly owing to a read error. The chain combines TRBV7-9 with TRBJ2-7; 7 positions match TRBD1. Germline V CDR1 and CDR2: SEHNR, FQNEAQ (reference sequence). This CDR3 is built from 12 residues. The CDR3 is CASSLPSRGQSF. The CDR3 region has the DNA TGTGCCAGCAGCTTACCATCCCGGGGACAGAGCTTC.

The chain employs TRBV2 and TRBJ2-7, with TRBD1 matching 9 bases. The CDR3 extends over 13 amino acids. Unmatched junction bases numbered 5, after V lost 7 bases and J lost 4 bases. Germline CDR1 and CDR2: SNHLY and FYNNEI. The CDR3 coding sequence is TGTGCCAGCACTACAGGGGGCGCGTACGAGCAGTACTTC. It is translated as CASTTGGAYEQYF.